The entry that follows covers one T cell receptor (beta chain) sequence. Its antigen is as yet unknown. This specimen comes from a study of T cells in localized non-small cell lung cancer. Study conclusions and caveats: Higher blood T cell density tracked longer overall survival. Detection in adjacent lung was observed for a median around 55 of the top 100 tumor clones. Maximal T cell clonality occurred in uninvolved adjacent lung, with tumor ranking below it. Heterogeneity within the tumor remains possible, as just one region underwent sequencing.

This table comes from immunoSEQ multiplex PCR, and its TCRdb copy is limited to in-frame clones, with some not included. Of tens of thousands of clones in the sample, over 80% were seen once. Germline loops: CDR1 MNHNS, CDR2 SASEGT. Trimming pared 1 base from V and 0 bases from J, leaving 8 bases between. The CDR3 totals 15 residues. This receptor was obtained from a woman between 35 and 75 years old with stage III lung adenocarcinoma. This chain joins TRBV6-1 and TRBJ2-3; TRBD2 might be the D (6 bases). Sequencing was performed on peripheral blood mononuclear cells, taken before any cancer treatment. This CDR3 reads CASSEVSGSTDTQYF. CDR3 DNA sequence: TGTGCCAGCAGTGAAGTGAGCGGGAGCACAGATACGCAGTATTTT.